The TCR beta chain described here comes from a study of T cell responses to AZD1222 COVID-19 vaccine. The CDR3 covers 17 residues. The V gene end was trimmed by 0 bases and the J gene end by 0 bases; junction bases not matched to a gene: 8. Looked up from germline, CDR1 is SGHKS and CDR2 is YYEKEE (reference sequence). Profiling relied on immunoSEQ multiplex PCR, and the TCRdb table lists in-frame clones only, not all of them. The sample carries 150,000 to 160,000 clones, around 89% recorded once. V gene TRBV5-5 combines with J gene TRBJ2-7; 8 positions agree with TRBD1. This clonotype originated in an adult in good health. The material sequenced was peripheral blood, taken on day 0 of AZD1222 vaccination. CDR3 protein: CASSLGPQGASSYEQYF. CDR3 DNA sequence: TGTGCCAGCAGCTTGGGGCCCCAGGGGGCTAGCTCCTACGAGCAGTACTTC. Looking up the rest from reference TRBV5-5 and TRBJ2-7 gives the full variable domain: DAGVTQSPTHLIKTRGQQVTLRCSPISGHKSVSWYQQVLGQGPQFIFQYYEKEERGRGNFPDRFSARQFPNYSSELNVNALLLGDSALYLCASSLGPQGASSYEQYFGPGTRLTVT.